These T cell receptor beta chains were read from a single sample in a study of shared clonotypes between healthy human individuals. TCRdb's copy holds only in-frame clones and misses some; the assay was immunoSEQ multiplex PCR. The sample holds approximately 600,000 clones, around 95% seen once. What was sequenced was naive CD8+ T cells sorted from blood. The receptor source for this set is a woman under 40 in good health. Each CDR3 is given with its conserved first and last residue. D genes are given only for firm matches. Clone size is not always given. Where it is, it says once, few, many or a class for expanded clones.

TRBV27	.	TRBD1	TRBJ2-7	CASSFGTGESYEQYF	TGTGCCAGCAGTTTCGGGACAGGAGAGTCCTACGAGCAGTACTTC
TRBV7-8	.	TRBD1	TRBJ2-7	CASSLYRGSYEQYF	TGTGCCAGCAGCTTATACAGGGGGTCCTACGAGCAGTACTTC
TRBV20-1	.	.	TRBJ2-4	CSAPAGNIQYF	TGCAGTGCACCGGCTGGGAACATTCAGTACTTC
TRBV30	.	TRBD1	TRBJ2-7	CAWNPGQGPSWDEQYF	TGTGCCTGGAATCCGGGACAGGGGCCCAGCTGGGACGAGCAGTACTTC
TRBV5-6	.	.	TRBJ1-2	CASSLVRAGYGYTF	TGTGCCAGCAGCTTGGTCAGGGCGGGGTATGGCTACACCTTC
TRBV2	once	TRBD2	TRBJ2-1	CASNEPGLAEGDEQFF	TGTGCCAGCAACGAACCGGGACTAGCGGAGGGCGATGAGCAGTTCTTC
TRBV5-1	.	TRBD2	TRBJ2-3	CASSLASGRLGGDTQYF	TGCGCCAGCAGCTTGGCCAGCGGGAGGCTCGGGGGCGATACGCAGTATTTT
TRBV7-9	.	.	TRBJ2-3	CASSLGRADTQYF	TGTGCCAGCAGCTTAGGCAGGGCAGATACGCAGTATTTT
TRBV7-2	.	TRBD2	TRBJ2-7	CASRSVTGLADYEQYF	TGTGCCAGCAGGTCGGTAACGGGACTAGCAGACTACGAGCAGTACTTC
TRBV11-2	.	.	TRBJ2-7	CASSSGWYEQYF	TGTGCCAGCAGCTCGGGATGGTACGAGCAGTACTTC
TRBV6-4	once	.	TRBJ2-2	CASSETTTGELFF	TGTGCCAGCAGTGAGACGACAACCGGGGAGCTGTTTTTT